The 12 T cell receptor beta chains below were found in one sample sequenced in a study of control samples from healthy donors and cancer patients. Method: immunoSEQ multiplex PCR; TCRdb's copy keeps in-frame clones and lacks some. The repertoire holds fewer than 85,000 clones, with about nine tenths as singletons. Source material: blood. These receptors originate from a man aged 25-45 years in good health.

The chain has TRBV11-2 and TRBJ1-1; maybe TRBD1 (5 bases). The V end was cut by 3 bases, the J end by 1 base, with 12 bases between. From germline, CDR1 is SGHAT and CDR2 FQNNGV. This CDR3 region has 15 residues. Written as DNA, the CDR3 is TGTGCCAGCAGCTTCCAAGGGGCCGCGAACACTGAAGCTTTCTTT. This codes for CASSFQGAANTEAFF.

The chain combines TRBV27 with TRBJ2-4; D may correspond to TRBD1 or TRBD2 (7 bases each). This CDR3 is built from 14 residues. Germline V lookup: CDR1 MNHEY, CDR2 SMNVEV (reference sequence). V dropped 5 bases and J dropped 8 bases, with 16 bases sitting between them. The CDR3 nucleotides read TGTGCCAGCAGTCGCAGGGGGGAGGGTTACATTCAGTACTTC. Its protein product is CASSRRGEGYIQYF.

DNA for the CDR3: TGTGCCAGCAGTGCCCGGACAGTGGAGCAGTTCTTC. Translation gives CASSARTVEQFF. J is TRBJ2-1 and V is TRBV27; D may be TRBD1 (6 bases). V gave up 5 bases and J gave up 10 bases, with 12 bases separating them. This CDR3 is 12 amino acids long. Per the germline V gene, CDR1 is MNHEY and CDR2 is SMNVEV (reference sequence).

The V gene is TRBV10-3, the J gene TRBJ1-5; TRBD1 might be the D (6 bases). The V gene's germline CDR1 is ENHRY and CDR2 SYGVKD. The CDR3 spans 15 residues. V was trimmed by 0 bases and J by 3 bases, leaving 9 bases between them. In DNA, the CDR3 is TGTGCCATCAGTGAGTCCGGACAGCTCAATCAGCCCCAGCATTTT. Protein sequence: CAISESGQLNQPQHF.

This rearrangement joins TRBV10-3 to TRBJ2-7, with 7 bases aligning to TRBD2. Germline CDR1 reads ENHRY; CDR2 reads SYGVKD. The CDR3 totals 18 residues. J gave up 0 bases and V 4 bases, and 15 bases lay outside the gene matches. The DNA for the CDR3 is TGTGCCATCAGTGCCCTTGGGGTAGCGGGTGATAGCTCCTACGAGCAGTACTTC. Translating gives CAISALGVAGDSSYEQYF.

V and J are TRBV4-1 and TRBJ2-1; 11 bases line up with TRBD2. With 0 bases clipped from V and 9 bases from J, the junction kept 7 bases outside the gene matches. CDR3 size: 16 residues. Germline loops: CDR1 MGHRA, CDR2 YSYEKL. As DNA, the CDR3 is TGCGCCAGCAGCCAAGAATTTAGCGGGGGGGCTAGTGAGCAGTTCTTC. It encodes CASSQEFSGGASEQFF.

V usage is TRBV27 and J usage is TRBJ1-4; 8 bases are shared with TRBD1. Germline V gene lookup returns CDR1 MNHEY and CDR2 SMNVEV (reference sequence). The CDR3 runs to 16 residues. Trimming cost V 2 bases and J 6 bases; bases outside gene matches: 8. The CDR3 sequence: CASSLALTGVDEKLFF. The CDR3, as DNA: TGTGCCAGCAGTTTAGCGTTGACAGGGGTGGATGAAAAACTGTTTTTT.

This chain uses TRBV7-8 with TRBJ1-4; D is unresolved. The V gene's germline CDR1 is SGHVS and CDR2 FQNEAQ. This CDR3 has 14 residues. The germline V and J ends were trimmed by 1 base and 4 bases, with 7 bases remaining between them. The CDR3 protein is CASSLDHSNEKLFF. The CDR3 DNA reads as TGTGCCAGCAGCTTAGATCACAGTAATGAAAAACTGTTTTTT.

The V gene is TRBV7-8, the J gene TRBJ1-5; 9 bases fit TRBD1. The length of the CDR3 is 18 residues. The germline gives CDR1 SGHVS, CDR2 FQNEAQ. V trimming: 0 bases; J trimming: 7 bases; junction bases outside the gene matches: 13. CDR3 sequence: CASSLAGTGRGLGQPQHF. The CDR3 DNA reads TGTGCCAGCAGCTTAGCGGGGACAGGGAGGGGACTTGGGCAGCCCCAGCATTTT.

J is TRBJ2-7 and V is TRBV19; the D gene is possibly TRBD1 (5 bases). The V gene lost 1 base and the J gene lost 3 bases, with 10 bases spanning the gap. CDR1 is LNHDA, CDR2 SQIVND, per germline (reference sequence). This CDR3 has 14 amino acids. The CDR3 spells CASSIGRQNYEQYF. The CDR3 DNA reads as TGTGCCAGTAGTATAGGGCGACAGAACTACGAGCAGTACTTC.

The chain is built from TRBV27 and TRBJ2-7; D perhaps matches TRBD1 (6 bases). V lost 5 bases and J lost 3, with 11 bases in between. This CDR3 is built from 13 residues. Germline V gene sequence: CDR1 MNHEY, CDR2 SMNVEV (reference sequence). The CDR3 is CASSRDIRYEQYF. CDR3 bases: TGTGCCAGCAGTCGGGACATTCGCTACGAGCAGTACTTC.

The chain is built from TRBV18 and TRBJ1-3, with D perhaps TRBD1 (6 bases). V was pared by 6 bases and J by 2 bases, with 17 bases between. Germline loops: CDR1 KGHSH, CDR2 LQKENI. This CDR3 has 16 amino acids. In nucleotides, the CDR3 is TGTGCCAGCTCGGATGGACAGCAAGGCACTGGAAACACCATATATTTT. Translated, it gives CASSDGQQGTGNTIYF.